Below, 28 T cell receptor beta chains from the same sample are listed, as sequenced in a study of blood T cell repertoires in COVID-19. Sequenced by immunoSEQ multiplex PCR; TCRdb stores in-frame clones only, minus some. The repertoire holds roughly 73,000 clones, with 80% to 90% as singletons. Sequences were obtained from peripheral blood. The receptors come from a man older than 75 with acute or convalescent COVID-19.

The rearrangement uses TRBV7-9 and TRBJ2-3; 15 bases fit TRBD2. The CDR3 totals 18 residues. Trimming at V came to 4 bases and at J to 3 bases, leaving 8 bases not matched to a gene. Germline V gene sequence: CDR1 SEHNR, CDR2 FQNEAQ (reference sequence). CDR3 sequence (DNA): TGTGCCAGCAGCTATGGGACTAGCGGGGGGCTCAGAACAGATACGCAGTATTTT. Translation gives CASSYGTSGGLRTDTQYF. The full variable domain, completed using reference TRBV7-9 and TRBJ2-3, is DTGVSQNPRHKITKRGQNVTFRCDPISEHNRLYWYRQTLGQGPEFLTYFQNEAQLEKSRLLSDRFSAERPKGSFSTLEIQRTEQGDSAMYLCASSYGTSGGLRTDTQYFGPGTRLTVL.

The J gene is TRBJ2-5, the V gene TRBV2; the match to TRBD2 covers 9 bases. CDR3 length: 14 amino acids. V shed 7 bases, J shed 6 bases, and the junction held 9 bases outside the gene matches. The germline CDR1 and CDR2 sequences are SNHLY and FYNNEI. CDR3 bases: TGTGCCAGCAATATACTGCGGGGGGGGAAGACCCAGTACTTC. This gives the protein CASNILRGGKTQYF.

This clone was detected only once. V gene TRBV19 combines with J gene TRBJ1-2, with a tentative D call TRBD1 (5 bases). Trimming pared 3 bases from V and 8 bases from J, leaving 19 bases between. The germline gives CDR1 LNHDA, CDR2 SQIVND (reference sequence). The CDR3 is made up of 15 amino acids. The CDR3 reads CASSMGPARGGGYTF. CDR3 DNA: TGTGCCAGTAGTATGGGGCCAGCCCGCGGAGGGGGCTACACCTTC.

The chain combines TRBV14 with TRBJ2-7, with 10 nucleotides matching TRBD1. The junction had 3 bases not matched to a gene; V was cut back by 2 bases and J by 5 bases. Germline assignment: CDR1 SGHDN and CDR2 FVKESK. The CDR3 runs to 14 residues. The CDR3 region is CASSQRDRGHEQYF. The CDR3 coding sequence is TGTGCCAGCAGCCAACGGGACAGGGGCCACGAGCAGTACTTC.

The chain recombines TRBV5-1 with TRBJ2-7; D unclear. In germline, CDR1 is SGHRS, CDR2 YFSETQ. There are 12 residues in the CDR3. V was cut by 1 base and J by 4 bases, with 6 bases left in between. CDR3 DNA sequence: TGCGCCAGCAGCTTGACAAGTTACGAGCAGTACTTC. Amino acid sequence: CASSLTSYEQYF.

The rearrangement uses TRBV19 and TRBJ2-7; no clear D. The V end lost 3 bases, the J end lost 8 bases, and 14 bases lay between the germline ends. The V gene's germline CDR1 is LNHDA and CDR2 SQIVND (reference sequence). The CDR3 has 13 amino acids. CDR3 region: CASSMGHYEKQYF. CDR3 nucleotides: TGTGCCAGTAGTATGGGTCACTACGAAAAGCAGTACTTC.

This chain uses TRBV19 with TRBJ2-7; TRBD1 agrees at 7 bases. CDR3 length: 14 amino acids. Losses at the gene ends were 3 bases for V and 4 bases for J; bases not matched to a gene: 6. The V gene's germline CDR1 is LNHDA and CDR2 SQIVND (reference sequence). CDR3 coding DNA: TGTGCCAGTAGTATGAGAGGGGGCTTGTACGAGCAGTACTTC. Translated: CASSMRGGLYEQYF.

The V call is TRBV6-2 or TRBV6-3, the J call TRBJ2-6, with a possible D match to TRBD2 (6 bases). Trimming shortened V by 2 bases and J by 4 bases, and 9 bases separated the two germline ends. The CDR3 contains 15 residues. The V gene's germline CDR1 is MNHEY and CDR2 SVGEGT. The CDR3 coding sequence is TGTGCCAGCAGTTACGGAGGGACCGGGGCCAACGTCCTGACTTTC. This gives the protein CASSYGGTGANVLTF.

The chain uses TRBV10-2 and TRBJ2-1; no clear D gene. The CDR3 has 15 amino acids. Germline CDR1 and CDR2: WSHSY and SAAADI. Trimming stripped 4 bases from V and 9 bases from J, with 19 bases between. CDR3 in amino acids: CASSASPIARSEQFF. The CDR3 DNA follows: TGCGCCAGCAGTGCAAGCCCTATTGCGAGGAGTGAGCAGTTCTTC.

The V gene is TRBV19, the J gene TRBJ2-1; 7 bases line up with TRBD2. Germline CDR1 is LNHDA and CDR2 is SQIVND (reference sequence). This CDR3 is built from 15 residues. V gave up 1 base and J gave up 0 bases; unmatched junction bases: 0. The DNA of the CDR3 is TGTGCCAGTAGTATAGCTAGCGGCTCCTACAATGAGCAGTTCTTC. It encodes CASSIASGSYNEQFF.

The rearrangement joins TRBV19 to TRBJ1-6, with 7 bases matching TRBD1. This CDR3 spans 14 amino acids. Germline CDR1 and CDR2: LNHDA and SQIVND (reference sequence). With V trimmed by 8 bases and J by 7 bases, 8 bases remained unmatched. CDR3 sequence reads: CASGQAVGNSPLHF. For the CDR3, the DNA is TGTGCCAGTGGACAGGCGGTAGGGAATTCACCCCTCCACTTT.

The J gene is TRBJ2-7, the V gene TRBV14, with 8 bases lining up with TRBD1. Germline CDR1 SGHDN, CDR2 FVKESK. This CDR3 comprises 15 residues. V lost 0 bases and J lost 2; bases outside the gene matches: 3. The CDR3 DNA follows: TGTGCCAGCAGCCAAGATAGGGACAGGACCTACGAGCAGTACTTC. The encoded protein is CASSQDRDRTYEQYF.

CDR3 protein: CASSYTGGGGELFF. DNA of the CDR3: TGTGCCAGCAGCTATACAGGGGGCGGCGGGGAGCTGTTTTTT. This chain joins TRBV5-6 and TRBJ2-2; 9 nucleotides align to TRBD1. CDR1 is SGHDT, CDR2 YYEEEE, per germline. The CDR3 is 14 amino acids. Trimming removed 3 bases from V and 7 bases from J; junction bases left unmatched: 4.

This clone has a single count. The chain couples TRBV5-4 to TRBJ2-5, with 7 bases matching TRBD1. Germline V lookup: CDR1 SGHNT, CDR2 YYREEE (reference sequence). The CDR3 has 13 amino acids. V lost 2 bases to trimming and J lost 2 bases; unmatched junction nucleotides: 0. CDR3 in DNA: TGTGCCAGCAGCTTCAGGGGGCAAGAGACCCAGTACTTC. Protein sequence: CASSFRGQETQYF.

The CDR3: CASSAGSLNPEAFF. CDR3 nucleotide sequence: TGTGCCAGCAGCGCCGGGTCCCTTAACCCTGAAGCTTTCTTT. V is TRBV2 and J is TRBJ1-1; D gene ambiguous. CDR3 length equals 14 residues. The ends were cut back, 6 bases at V and 6 bases at J, with 17 bases in the middle. CDR1 and CDR2 from the germline V gene are SNHLY and FYNNEI.

By share, this clone ranks as medium-sized (0.01 to 0.1%). The chain employs TRBV19 and TRBJ1-5; possibly TRBD1 for D (5 bases). Trimming took off 3 bases at V and 3 bases at J, with 6 bases between the two ends. CDR1 and CDR2 from the germline V gene are LNHDA and SQIVND (reference sequence). The CDR3 has 13 residues. The DNA for the CDR3 is TGTGCCAGTAGTATGACAGTCAATCAGCCCCAGCATTTT. Its protein is CASSMTVNQPQHF.

The J gene is TRBJ2-7, the V gene TRBV23-1; weak D call: TRBD2 (6 bases). TRBV23-1 falls under the ORF class, with uncertain function. The CDR3 has 14 residues. Trimming stripped 1 base from V and 4 bases from J, with 11 bases between. In nucleotides, the CDR3 is TGCGCCAGCAGTCAATGGAGGGGCCCATACGAGCAGTACTTC. Translated, it gives CASSQWRGPYEQYF.

A single count supports this clone. J is TRBJ2-3 and V is TRBV7-9, with a tentative D call TRBD2 (5 bases). Germline assignment: CDR1 SEHNR and CDR2 FQNEAQ (reference sequence). The CDR3 runs to 16 residues. The germline V and J ends were trimmed by 0 bases and 6 bases, with 16 bases remaining between them. The CDR3, as DNA: TGTGCCAGCAGCTTAGCTTCTAGCAGCACCTTCGATACGCAGTATTTT. It is translated as CASSLASSSTFDTQYF.

The rearrangement links TRBV7-9 to TRBJ2-5; D is unclear. Germline CDR1 and CDR2: SEHNR and FQNEAQ (reference sequence). V was clipped by 5 bases and J by 5 bases, with 9 bases between them. This CDR3 has 12 amino acids. The CDR3 DNA sequence: TGTGCCAGCAGCCAGTTTCAGGAGACCCAGTACTTC. This codes for CASSQFQETQYF.

The V call is TRBV6-4, the J call TRBJ1-1; D possibly corresponds to TRBD1 (5 bases). The V end lost 5 bases, the J end lost 5 bases, and 12 bases lay between the germline ends. The germline V gene has CDR1 MRHNA and CDR2 SNTAGT. The CDR3 extends over 13 amino acids. The chain's CDR3 is CASSPGGMTEAFF. The CDR3 DNA reads TGTGCCAGCAGTCCCGGGGGGATGACTGAAGCTTTCTTT.

This clone has only a few counts. CDR3 DNA sequence: TGTGCCTGGAGTTCCGGGACTAGGGAGCAAGAGACCCAGTACTTC. Its translation: CAWSSGTREQETQYF. The rearrangement links TRBV30 to TRBJ2-5; 8 bases are a match to TRBD2. CDR1 and CDR2 (germline): GTSNPN, SVGIG (reference sequence). Trimming took 2 bases from V and 2 from J; bases not matched to a gene: 7. This CDR3 is 15 amino acids long. Complete variable domain (other parts from reference TRBV30 and TRBJ2-5): SQTIHQWPATLVQPVGSPLSLECTVEGTSNPNLYWYRQAAGRGLQLLFYSVGIGQISSEVPQNLSASRPQDRQFILSSKKLLLSDSGFYLCAWSSGTREQETQYFGPGTRLLVL.

V is TRBV7-8 and J is TRBJ1-2; TRBD1 matches at 7 bases. Germline lookup yields CDR1 SGHVS and CDR2 FQNEAQ. The V segment lost 7 bases and the J segment 3 bases; nucleotides outside the gene matches: 17. The CDR3 runs 17 residues. CDR3 nucleotide sequence: TGTGCCAGCAAGAGACAGGGTCTGTCGGATAGTGACTATGGCTACACCTTC. This codes for CASKRQGLSDSDYGYTF.

This chain connects TRBV2 to TRBJ1-1; maybe TRBD1 (6 bases). V shed 5 bases and J shed 1 base, with 14 bases lying between them. The CDR3 runs to 15 residues. Looked up from germline, CDR1 is SNHLY and CDR2 is FYNNEI. The CDR3 reads CASSPTGRGNTEAFF. DNA for the CDR3: TGTGCCAGCAGTCCTACAGGGAGAGGGAACACTGAAGCTTTCTTT.

J is TRBJ1-5 and V is TRBV19; 7 bases are shared with TRBD1. Trimming removed 4 bases from V and 3 bases from J; junction bases left unmatched: 6. This CDR3 has 15 residues. Germline assignment: CDR1 LNHDA and CDR2 SQIVND (reference sequence). CDR3 amino acids: CASSSQGQLNQPQHF. The CDR3 nucleotides are TGTGCCAGTAGTAGCCAGGGACAGCTCAATCAGCCCCAGCATTTT.

V is TRBV7-2 and J is TRBJ1-5; the D gene is possibly TRBD1 (6 bases). V was pared by 5 bases and J by 4 bases, with 12 bases between. This CDR3 spans 14 amino acids. The germline gives CDR1 SGHTA, CDR2 FQGNSA. The CDR3: CASSAQGGNQPQHF. The CDR3 nucleotides are TGTGCCAGCAGCGCACAGGGCGGGAATCAGCCCCAGCATTTT.

Concerning this clone: The sample carries other DNA sequences with the same CDR3. J is TRBJ2-7 and V is TRBV15, with D possibly matching TRBD1 (5 bases). Germline CDR1 LNHNV, CDR2 YYDKDF (reference sequence). The CDR3 is made up of 12 amino acids. The V end lost 0 bases, the J end lost 5 bases, and 5 bases lay between the germline ends. CDR3 coding DNA: TGTGCCACCAGCAGAGACAGGGACGAGCAGTACTTC. Its protein product is CATSRDRDEQYF.

This chain uses TRBV7-2 with TRBJ1-2, with D possibly TRBD1 on 5 matching bases. Trimming cost V 6 bases and J 6 bases, with 14 bases left between them. CDR1 is SGHTA, CDR2 FQGNSA, per germline. The CDR3 extends over 13 amino acids. The CDR3 protein is CASRGQMGNGYTF. DNA of the CDR3: TGTGCCAGCAGGGGGCAAATGGGGAATGGCTACACCTTC.

This clone was found many times. The chain combines TRBV19 with TRBJ1-5; a possible D gene is TRBD1 (6 bases). Trimming took 4 bases from V and 7 from J, leaving 14 bases between them. CDR1 is LNHDA, CDR2 SQIVND, per germline (reference sequence). CDR3 length equals 14 residues. The CDR3 DNA reads TGTGCCAGTAGTAGAACAGGGATCAACCAGCCCCAGCATTTT. As protein: CASSRTGINQPQHF.